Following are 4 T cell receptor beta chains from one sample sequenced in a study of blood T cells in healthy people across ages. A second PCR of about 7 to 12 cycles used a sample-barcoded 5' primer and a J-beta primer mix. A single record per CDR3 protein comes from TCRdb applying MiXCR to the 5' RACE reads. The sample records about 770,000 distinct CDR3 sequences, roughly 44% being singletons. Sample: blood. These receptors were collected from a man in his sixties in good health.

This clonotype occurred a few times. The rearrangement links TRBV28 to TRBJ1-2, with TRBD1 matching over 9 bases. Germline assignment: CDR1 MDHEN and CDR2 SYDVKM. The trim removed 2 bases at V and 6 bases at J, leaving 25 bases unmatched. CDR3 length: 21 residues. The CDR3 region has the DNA TGTGCCAGCAGTTTACGCGCTCCCGGGACAGGGATGATCGGTGATATCAATGGCTACACCTTC. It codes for CASSLRAPGTGMIGDINGYTF.

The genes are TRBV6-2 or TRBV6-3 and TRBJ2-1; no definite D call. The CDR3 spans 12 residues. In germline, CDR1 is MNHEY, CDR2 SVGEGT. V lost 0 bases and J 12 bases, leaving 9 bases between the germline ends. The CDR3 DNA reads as TGTGCCAGCAGTTACTCGCGGTGGGGGCAGTTCTTC. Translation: CASSYSRWGQFF.

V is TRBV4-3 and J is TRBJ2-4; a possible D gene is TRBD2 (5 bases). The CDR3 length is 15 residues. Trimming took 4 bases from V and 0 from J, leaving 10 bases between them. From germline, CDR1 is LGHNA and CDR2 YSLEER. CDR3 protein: CASSRGYLAKNIQYF. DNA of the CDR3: TGCGCCAGCAGCCGAGGGTACTTAGCCAAAAACATTCAGTACTTC.

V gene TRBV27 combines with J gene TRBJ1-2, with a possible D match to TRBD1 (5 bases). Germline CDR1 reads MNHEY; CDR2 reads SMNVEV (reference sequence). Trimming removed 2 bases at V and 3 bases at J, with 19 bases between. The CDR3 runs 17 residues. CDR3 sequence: CASSLTRVSSLYYGYTF. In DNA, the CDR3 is TGTGCCAGCAGTTTAACCAGGGTCTCCTCTCTGTACTATGGCTACACCTTC.